One T cell receptor (beta chain) is described in this entry. The antigen remains unidentified. This record comes from a study of shared clonotypes between healthy human individuals. Findings and caveats of the study: Among donors, clonotype sharing was expected to be affected by sequencing depth. Sampling covered blood only; tissue repertoires likely differ.

CD45RA+ naive and CD45RA-negative memory subsets were separated from CD4+ cells. CDR1 and CDR2 (germline): MNHEY, SVGAGI. This CDR3 has 14 amino acids. Trimming at V came to 6 bases and at J to 5 bases, leaving 8 bases not matched to a gene. Here immunoSEQ multiplex PCR was the method, and the copy in TCRdb shows in-frame clones only, minus some. The sample shows 1.6 million or so clones, 98% to 99% of them seen only once. The chain combines TRBV6-5 with TRBJ2-7; 9 bases map to TRBD2. The sequencing input was naive CD4+ T cells sorted from blood. As to subset: CD45RA+ positively selected. This TCR came from a man aged 25-40 years in good health. The CDR3 reads CASSSPGLAHEQYF. CDR3 nucleotide sequence: TGTGCCAGCAGCTCACCGGGACTAGCCCACGAGCAGTACTTC.